Below are 28 T cell receptor beta chains sequenced from a single sample in a study of molecular identifiers for immune sequencing clone quantification (dated by TCRdb to between 2017 and 2018). The library was produced with PCR. Sequencing relied on a NextSeq 500. TCRdb reanalyzed the raw reads on its own, using fastp at Q25 for trimming and MiXCR for clone calling, and kept in-frame beta chains. Every CDR3 protein is listed once, alongside the most common genes and DNA of its rows. The table for this sample lists about 510,000 distinct CDR3 sequences; roughly 25% of them were counted only once. The leading ten clones occupy under 0.85% of the sample. Sequencing used naive CD8+ T cells from blood, with Jurkat cell RNA spiked in. The cell subset or site label, as the study defines it: FACS-sorted CD8+CD4-CCR7+CD45RA+ naive T cells. These TCRs come from a human donor in good health. Some libraries in this study had Jurkat cell RNA spiked in.

Comments on this clonotype: Likely a read error: the CDR3 ends without its conserved phenylalanine or tryptophan. The genes are TRBV5-1 and TRBJ2-7; D is undetermined. Trimming left V 2 bases short and J 4 bases short, with 4 bases between. Germline lookup yields CDR1 SGHRS and CDR2 YFSETQ. This CDR3 is built from 11 residues. This chain's CDR3 is CASSFGYEQYS. Written as DNA, the CDR3 is TGCGCCAGCAGCTTCGGTTACGAGCAGTACTCC.

Details on this clonotype: This may be a read error: a much more frequent sequence differs by one nucleotide. The CDR3 nucleotides are TGTGCCAGCGCCATTCTGGGGGGCACTGAAGCTTTCTTT. Translation: CASAILGGTEAFF. V and J are TRBV27 and TRBJ1-1, with D perhaps TRBD1 (5 bases). V lost 8 bases to trimming and J lost 4 bases, with 14 bases between them. The CDR3 length is 13 residues. Germline assignment: CDR1 MNHEY and CDR2 SMNVEV (reference sequence).

This chain uses TRBV7-9 with TRBJ2-7, with D perhaps matching TRBD2 (7 bases). Germline values: CDR1 SEHNR, CDR2 FQNEAQ (reference sequence). Trimming took off 5 bases at V and 1 base at J, with 33 bases between the two ends. The CDR3 totals 21 residues. Here the CDR3 DNA reads TGTGCCAGCAGCCAAACAATAGCCGGGGGGCTGAAGGGGCCAAAGTCCTACGAGCAGTACTTC. This codes for CASSQTIAGGLKGPKSYEQYF.

This clonotype was picked up many times. The V and J genes are TRBV28 and TRBJ2-5; unclear D gene. The CDR3 extends over 15 amino acids. Germline V gene sequence: CDR1 MDHEN, CDR2 SYDVKM. V gave up 2 bases and J gave up 0 bases, with 10 bases separating them. In DNA, the CDR3 is TGTGCCAGCAGTTTAGGGCAGGAGTACCAAGAGACCCAGTACTTC. It is translated as CASSLGQEYQETQYF.

The rearrangement links TRBV2 to TRBJ2-7, with 11 bases that match TRBD2. After removal of 6 bases from V and 5 bases from J, the junction contained 6 bases not matched to a gene. The CDR3 has 14 residues. CDR1 and CDR2 (germline): SNHLY, FYNNEI. CDR3 in DNA: TGTGCCAGCAGCGTAGCGGGAGGGCCGGACGAGCAGTACTTC. Encoded protein: CASSVAGGPDEQYF. Drawing the rest from reference TRBV2 and TRBJ2-7, the complete variable domain is EPEVTQTPSHQVTQMGQEVILRCVPISNHLYFYWYRQILGQKVEFLVSFYNNEISEKSEIFDDQFSVERPDGSNFTLKIRSTKLEDSAMYFCASSVAGGPDEQYFGPGTRLTVT.

This clonotype was counted ten times or more. The chain employs TRBV9 and TRBJ2-7, with 7 bases lining up with TRBD2. CDR3 length equals 14 residues. The J segment lost 1 base and the V segment lost 3 bases, leaving 4 bases of the junction unmatched. Germline V gives CDR1 SGDLS, CDR2 YYNGEE. The CDR3 region is CASSASGNSYEQYF. The CDR3 DNA is TGTGCCAGCAGCGCTAGCGGCAATTCCTACGAGCAGTACTTC.

This clonotype appeared many times. The rearrangement uses TRBV9 and TRBJ1-1; D unresolved. Germline CDR1 SGDLS, CDR2 YYNGEE. This CDR3 comprises 15 residues. V dropped 0 bases and J dropped 1 base, with 10 bases sitting between them. The CDR3 here is CASSVGSLTNTEAFF. CDR3 nucleotides: TGTGCCAGCAGCGTAGGTAGCCTTACGAACACTGAAGCTTTCTTT.

V and J are TRBV7-9 and TRBJ2-5; 8 bases are shared with TRBD1. The CDR3 is made up of 15 amino acids. The ends lost 3 bases at V and 1 base at J; junction bases unmatched: 4. The germline gives CDR1 SEHNR, CDR2 FQNEAQ (reference sequence). The CDR3 DNA reads TGTGCCAGCAGCTTCCGGACAGGGAGCCAAGAGACCCAGTACTTC. Protein sequence: CASSFRTGSQETQYF.

This clonotype was observed at least ten times. This chain links TRBV4-3 with TRBJ2-4; D is ambiguous. The ends were cut back, 3 bases at V and 0 bases at J, with 9 bases in the middle. The CDR3 loop spans 15 amino acids. Germline assignment: CDR1 LGHNA and CDR2 YSLEER. The CDR3 nucleotides read TGCGCCAGCAGCCAGTCGAAGTTAGCCAAAAACATTCAGTACTTC. This encodes CASSQSKLAKNIQYF.

This clonotype has a handful of counts. V gene TRBV9 combines with J gene TRBJ1-6, with D hard to call. Germline V lookup: CDR1 SGDLS, CDR2 YYNGEE. The V end was cut by 0 bases, the J end by 9 bases, with 13 bases between. The CDR3 loop spans 15 amino acids. CDR3 sequence: CASSVAGRSPSPLHF. Here the CDR3 DNA reads TGTGCCAGCAGCGTAGCGGGCAGGAGTCCTTCACCCCTCCACTTT.

V and J are TRBV29-1 and TRBJ2-7, with D uncertain. Germline lookup yields CDR1 SQVTM and CDR2 ANQGSEA. V was shortened by 4 bases and J by 2 bases, with 9 bases between the two germline ends. This CDR3 comprises 12 residues. CDR3 sequence: CSVVLWTYEQYF. The CDR3, as DNA: TGCAGCGTTGTCCTGTGGACCTACGAGCAGTACTTC.

This clonotype was recorded at least ten times. V gene TRBV30 combines with J gene TRBJ2-7; D could derive from TRBD1 or TRBD2 (5 bases each). The V end was cut by 8 bases, the J end by 0 bases, with 11 bases between. The germline gives CDR1 GTSNPN, CDR2 SVGIG (reference sequence). The CDR3 is made up of 12 amino acids. Here the CDR3 DNA reads TGTGCCCTAAGGGACGGCTCCTACGAGCAGTACTTC. The encoded protein is CALRDGSYEQYF.

Points on this clonotype: This may arise from a read error, as a much more abundant clone is one base away. The chain recombines TRBV7-6 with TRBJ1-5, with D unresolved. The CDR3 is made up of 12 amino acids. Germline V gene sequence: CDR1 SGHVS, CDR2 FNYEAQ. DNA of the CDR3: TGTGCCAGCAGCTCACTCTCCGAGCCCCGGCATTTT. Protein: CASSSLSEPRHF.

This clonotype was detected a few times. The rearrangement links TRBV6-2 or TRBV6-3 to TRBJ1-2; TRBD1 might be the D (5 bases). CDR3 length: 15 residues. V lost 6 bases and J 4 bases, leaving 18 bases between the germline ends. CDR1 is MNHEY, CDR2 SVGEGT, per germline. The CDR3 bases are TGTGCCAGCAGCCAAGCCACCGACAGCGCCTATGGCTACACCTTC. This translates into CASSQATDSAYGYTF.

This clonotype was observed many times. This chain uses TRBV12-3 or TRBV12-4 with TRBJ2-7; 11 positions match TRBD1. The CDR3 is 16 residues long. V shed 4 bases, J shed 3 bases, and the junction held 8 bases outside the gene matches. The CDR3 spells CASSSRPGQGDYEQYF. The CDR3 region has the DNA TGTGCCAGCAGTTCTAGACCGGGACAGGGGGACTACGAGCAGTACTTC.

This clonotype came up a few times. This sequence joins TRBV4-3 and TRBJ2-5, with D possibly TRBD2 on 7 matching bases. V lost 1 base and J lost 2, with 11 bases in between. Germline CDR1 and CDR2: LGHNA and YSLEER. This CDR3 spans 15 amino acids. CDR3: CASSQGGGPQETQYF. The CDR3 region has the DNA TGCGCCAGCAGCCAAGGCGGGGGCCCACAAGAGACCCAGTACTTC.

This clonotype was observed a few times. This chain uses TRBV9 with TRBJ2-3; 9 bases line up with TRBD2. This CDR3 is 16 amino acids long. Germline V gene sequence: CDR1 SGDLS, CDR2 YYNGEE. J was trimmed by 6 bases and V by 1 base; bases with no gene match: 9. DNA of the CDR3: TGTGCCAGCAGCGTATCCCTAGCGGGGCTAGGGGATACGCAGTATTTT. It yields the protein CASSVSLAGLGDTQYF.

The chain is built from TRBV20-1 and TRBJ2-5; no clear D gene. This CDR3 has 12 residues. The germline CDR1 and CDR2 sequences are DFQATT and SNEGSKA (reference sequence). Trimming shortened V by 2 bases and J by 2 bases, and 6 bases separated the two germline ends. The CDR3 loop reads CSARLPQETQYF. CDR3 DNA sequence: TGCAGTGCTAGACTACCACAAGAGACCCAGTACTTC.

As concerns this clonotype: This may arise from a read error, as a much more abundant clone is one base away. A read error is likely, as this CDR3 ends without the conserved phenylalanine or tryptophan. This chain connects TRBV4-1 to TRBJ1-2; tentatively, D is TRBD1 (5 bases). V lost 0 bases and J lost 7, with 18 bases in between. The CDR3 is made up of 16 amino acids. Germline CDR1 MGHRA, CDR2 YSYEKL. The DNA for the CDR3 is TGCGCCAGCAGCCAAGAACCACAGGAGAGTTGGATTGGCTACACCTTA. The encoded protein is CASSQEPQESWIGYTL.

There are a few counts of this clonotype. This chain links TRBV13 with TRBJ2-5, with D perhaps TRBD1 (6 bases). Trimming took off 5 bases at V and 1 base at J, with 14 bases between the two ends. This CDR3 has 15 amino acids. Germline V gene data show CDR1 as PRHDT and CDR2 as FYEKMQ (reference sequence). CDR3 coding DNA: TGTGCCAGCAGCCCCCGGGGACACTTCCAAGAGACCCAGTACTTC. Residues: CASSPRGHFQETQYF.

This clonotype was observed at least ten times. This chain connects TRBV4-3 to TRBJ2-3; D not certain. Germline V lookup: CDR1 LGHNA, CDR2 YSLEER. The V gene lost 1 base and the J gene lost 5 bases, with 4 bases spanning the gap. CDR3 length: 12 amino acids. CDR3 coding DNA: TGCGCCAGCAGCCAAGGATTAGATACGCAGTATTTT. Translating gives CASSQGLDTQYF.

Worth noting for this clonotype: This clone may be a read error of a much larger clone one base away. The chain has TRBV3-1 and TRBJ1-1, with TRBD1 matching over 7 bases. The J segment lost 3 bases and the V segment lost 3 bases, leaving 7 bases of the junction unmatched. This CDR3 contains 15 residues. CDR1 is LGHDT and CDR2 is YNNKEL in the germline V gene (reference sequence). Here the CDR3 DNA reads TGTGCCAGCAGCCACATCGACAGGGTCCACACTGAAGCTTTCTTT. Its translation: CASSHIDRVHTEAFF. The entire variable domain, with the rest obtained from reference TRBV3-1 and TRBJ1-1, is as follows: DTAVSQTPKYLVTQMGNDKSIKCEQNLGHDTMYWYKQDSKKFLKIMFSYNNKELIINETVPNRFSPKSPDKAHLNLHINSLELGDSAVYFCASSHIDRVHTEAFFGQGTRLTVV.

Many counts were recorded for this clonotype. The chain recombines TRBV7-9 with TRBJ1-4; 8 nucleotides agree with TRBD1. The CDR3 has 16 residues. Germline V gives CDR1 SEHNR, CDR2 FQNEAQ (reference sequence). The ends lost 5 bases at V and 2 bases at J; junction bases unmatched: 7. The CDR3 here is CASSLSRTGTNEKLFF. CDR3 sequence (DNA): TGTGCCAGCAGCCTGTCACGGACAGGGACTAATGAAAAACTGTTTTTT.

As to this clonotype: This may be a read error: a much more frequent sequence differs by one nucleotide. The chain couples TRBV2 to TRBJ2-7; 8 nucleotides match TRBD1. CDR1 and CDR2 from the germline V gene are SNHLY and FYNNEI. The junction had 14 bases not matched to a gene; V was cut back by 11 bases and J by 2 bases. The CDR3 has 15 residues. The DNA for the CDR3 is TGTGCCGGCCGTTCCAGGGGGCAACGTCCCTACGAGCAGTACTTC. Translated, it gives CAGRSRGQRPYEQYF.

The J gene is TRBJ1-5, the V gene TRBV20-1; D is undetermined. This CDR3 contains 11 residues. Trimming left V 3 bases short and J 6 bases short, with 6 bases between. The germline V gene has CDR1 DFQATT and CDR2 SNEGSKA (reference sequence). CDR3 sequence (DNA): TGCAGTGCTAGCGATGGTCAGCCCCAGCATTTT. It specifies CSASDGQPQHF.

There are a few counts of this clonotype. The V call is TRBV30, the J call TRBJ1-5; D is unclear. Trimming shortened V by 0 bases and J by 6 bases, and 9 bases separated the two germline ends. The V gene's germline CDR1 is GTSNPN and CDR2 SVGIG (reference sequence). CDR3 length equals 13 residues. CDR3 amino acids: CAWSVHRSQPQHF. The CDR3 bases are TGTGCCTGGAGTGTACATAGGAGTCAGCCCCAGCATTTT.

This clonotype has only a few counts. V gene TRBV12-3 or TRBV12-4 combines with J gene TRBJ2-5; the D is unclear. CDR3 length: 13 amino acids. V was pared by 3 bases and J by 3 bases, with 8 bases between. The CDR3 protein is CASSFGPKETQYF. The DNA of the CDR3 is TGTGCCAGCAGTTTTGGACCTAAAGAGACCCAGTACTTC.

The rearrangement joins TRBV29-1 to TRBJ2-5; D is uncertain. Trimming took 6 bases from V and 1 from J, leaving 12 bases between them. The CDR3 runs 13 residues. Germline V CDR1 and CDR2: SQVTM, ANQGSEA. The CDR3 bases are TGCAGCGTCGTACACGTTTCCCAAGAGACCCAGTACTTC. Translated, it gives CSVVHVSQETQYF.